Below, 20 T cell receptor beta chains from the same sample are listed, as sequenced in a study of T cells in Graves' hyperthyroidism and ophthalmopathy. TCR beta CDR3 regions were amplified from RNA. A set of HTBI primers served as the primers for a first-round RT-PCR of the TCR CDR3. Using its own MiXCR run on the multiplex PCR reads, TCRdb lists one record per CDR3 protein. The sample records some 760,000 distinct CDR3 sequences, around 13% being singletons. What was sequenced was blood. The receptors stem from a woman aged 18-29 years with Graves' hyperthyroidism.

This clonotype was counted a few times. This sequence joins TRBV10-1 and TRBJ2-5, with 9 bases aligning to TRBD2. Trimming removed 0 bases from V and 5 bases from J; junction bases left unmatched: 10. This CDR3 has 17 amino acids. Germline V gene data show CDR1 as WNHNN and CDR2 as SYGVQD (reference sequence). CDR3 bases: TGCGCCAGCAGTGAGTCCCGGGCTAGCGGGAAGATCGAGACCCAGTACTTC. Protein sequence: CASSESRASGKIETQYF.

The chain recombines TRBV6-5 with TRBJ2-2; unclear D gene. The CDR3 consists of 15 residues. Germline V gives CDR1 MNHEY, CDR2 SVGAGI. The ends were cut back, 4 bases at V and 4 bases at J, with 13 bases in the middle. This CDR3 is CASSSNAVFTGELFF. In DNA form, the CDR3 reads TGTGCCAGCAGTTCTAATGCGGTATTCACCGGGGAGCTGTTTTTT.

At least ten counts were recorded for this clonotype. A clone one base away is much larger, so this may be a read error. The chain combines TRBV7-9 with TRBJ2-5; D unclear. The CDR3 has 11 residues. CDR1 and CDR2 from the germline V gene are SEHNR and FQNEAQ (reference sequence). Trimming shortened V by 3 bases and J by 3 bases, and 2 bases separated the two germline ends. This CDR3 reads CASSFKETQYF. DNA for the CDR3: TGTGCCAGCAGCTTCAAAGAGACCCAGTACTTC. Variable domain in full (rest from reference TRBV7-9 and TRBJ2-5): DTGVSQNPRHKITKRGQNVTFRCDPISEHNRLYWYRQTLGQGPEFLTYFQNEAQLEKSRLLSDRFSAERPKGSFSTLEIQRTEQGDSAMYLCASSFKETQYFGPGTRLLVL.

The chain recombines TRBV20-1 with TRBJ2-5, with 12 bases lining up with TRBD2. The germline gives CDR1 DFQATT, CDR2 SNEGSKA (reference sequence). V lost 6 bases and J lost 5; bases outside the gene matches: 4. The CDR3 runs 13 residues. CDR3 protein: CSALAGGHETQYF. The DNA of the CDR3 is TGCAGTGCCCTAGCGGGGGGGCATGAGACCCAGTACTTC.

On this clonotype: Given a much more abundant clone one base away, this may be a read error. The chain combines TRBV12-3 or TRBV12-4 with TRBJ2-7; TRBD2 matches at 10 bases. The CDR3 length is 15 residues. CDR3 nucleotides: TGTGCCAGCAGTTTATTCGGGACTAGCGTCTACGAGCGGTACTTC. Amino acids: CASSLFGTSVYERYF.

This clonotype was recorded at least ten times. This chain uses TRBV12-3 or TRBV12-4 with TRBJ2-5; 7 nucleotides match TRBD1. The CDR3 totals 12 residues. Trimming cost V 4 bases and J 14 bases; bases outside gene matches: 10. Here the CDR3 reads CASSSTGTGVYF. CDR3 nucleotides: TGTGCCAGCAGTTCCACAGGTACAGGGGTCTACTTC.

A few counts support this clonotype. This chain links TRBV18 with TRBJ1-1; TRBD1 matches 10 bases. Germline-derived CDR1 and CDR2 are KGHSH and LQKENI. V trimming: 3 bases; J trimming: 11 bases; junction bases outside the gene matches: 9. CDR3 size: 14 residues. The CDR3 DNA reads as TGTGCCAGCTCACCCCCCCGGACAGGGGGGCAGGCTTTCTTT. As protein: CASSPPRTGGQAFF.

This clonotype was seen ten or more times. This chain links TRBV5-5 with TRBJ2-5, with unresolved D. The CDR3 runs 14 residues. Germline V lookup: CDR1 SGHKS, CDR2 YYEKEE (reference sequence). V lost 0 bases, J lost 5 bases, and 11 bases lay in between. The CDR3 DNA follows: TGTGCCAGCAGCTTGGGGACGAGGACGGAGACCCAGTACTTC. Its protein product is CASSLGTRTETQYF.

This clonotype was recorded a few times. Since a much larger clone is just one base distant, this may be a read error. The V and J genes are TRBV7-3 and TRBJ2-1, with 8 bases lining up with TRBD2. This CDR3 is built from 16 residues. Germline V gene lookup returns CDR1 SGHTA and CDR2 FQGTGA. The CDR3 DNA reads TGTGCCAGCAGCTTAGGGGACGGGAGGGCCTACAATGAGCAGATCTTC. This encodes CASSLGDGRAYNEQIF.

The chain recombines TRBV2 with TRBJ2-1, with 7 bases lining up with TRBD2. V was pared by 6 bases and J by 8 bases, with 19 bases of the junction left unmatched. Germline CDR1 reads SNHLY; CDR2 reads FYNNEI. The length of the CDR3 is 17 residues. The CDR3 region is CASSLGIGGSLIDEQFF. For the CDR3, the DNA is TGTGCCAGCAGCCTGGGCATTGGCGGGAGTTTAATTGATGAGCAGTTCTTC.

This clonotype was seen more than once but under ten times. The chain employs TRBV7-9 and TRBJ1-4; D ambiguous. Germline CDR1 is SEHNR and CDR2 is FQNEAQ (reference sequence). V was shortened by 5 bases and J by 8 bases, with 18 bases between the two germline ends. The CDR3 is made up of 15 amino acids. In nucleotides, the CDR3 is TGTGCCAGCAGCACCCTCCCTTCTTATACGGAAAAACTGTTTTTT. Its protein is CASSTLPSYTEKLFF.

This clonotype was detected only a few times. The V call is TRBV12-3 or TRBV12-4, the J call TRBJ2-2; TRBD1 might be the D (6 bases). V dropped 7 bases and J dropped 0 bases, with 15 bases sitting between them. CDR3 length: 16 residues. The CDR3 here is CASIEQGSSNTGELFF. CDR3 sequence (DNA): TGTGCCAGCATTGAACAGGGTTCCTCGAACACCGGGGAGCTGTTTTTT.

The chain carries TRBV18 and TRBJ1-2; D is ambiguous. The length of the CDR3 is 15 residues. Germline assignment: CDR1 KGHSH and CDR2 LQKENI. Between the trimmed V and J ends, which lost 0 bases and 4 bases, there was a span of 12 bases. CDR3 DNA: TGTGCCAGCTCACCACCCGACCGGCCAAGCTATGGCTACACCTTC. This gives the protein CASSPPDRPSYGYTF.

The chain carries TRBV19 and TRBJ2-1, with a tentative D call TRBD1 (5 bases). This CDR3 is built from 14 residues. Germline CDR1 reads LNHDA; CDR2 reads SQIVND (reference sequence). The V end was cut by 5 bases, the J end by 6 bases, with 14 bases between. In DNA, the CDR3 is TGTGCCAGTAGTTCCTGGACCGACAGCAATGAGCAGTTCTTC. Protein: CASSSWTDSNEQFF. Variable domain in full (rest from reference TRBV19 and TRBJ2-1): DGGITQSPKYLFRKEGQNVTLSCEQNLNHDAMYWYRQDPGQGLRLIYYSQIVNDFQKGDIAEGYSVSREKKESFPLTVTSAQKNPTAFYLCASSSWTDSNEQFFGPGTRLTVL.

The chain recombines TRBV18 with TRBJ2-2; 7 bases line up with TRBD1. There are 16 residues in the CDR3. With V trimmed by 2 bases and J by 7 bases, 10 bases remained unmatched. From germline, CDR1 is KGHSH and CDR2 LQKENI. The CDR3 here is CASSPGDRWMSGELFF. The CDR3 DNA is TGTGCCAGCTCACCAGGGGACAGATGGATGAGCGGGGAGCTGTTTTTT.

This clonotype was observed many times. V usage is TRBV12-3 or TRBV12-4 and J usage is TRBJ2-7, with 7 bases that match TRBD1. V shed 5 bases, J shed 2 bases, and the junction held 6 bases outside the gene matches. CDR3 length: 14 residues. The CDR3 spells CASSRPGQTYEQYF. CDR3 nucleotide sequence: TGTGCCAGCAGTCGACCGGGACAGACCTACGAGCAGTACTTC.

The sample holds many counts of this clonotype. The chain carries TRBV24-1 and TRBJ1-1; no clear D gene. Germline CDR1 reads KGHDR; CDR2 reads SFDVKD. V was trimmed by 5 bases and J by 1 base, leaving 4 bases between them. The CDR3 runs to 12 residues. This CDR3 is CATSGGNTEAFF. Written as DNA, the CDR3 is TGTGCCACCAGTGGGGGGAACACTGAAGCTTTCTTT.

In its sample, this clonotype was seen many times. The chain combines TRBV6-1 with TRBJ1-4, with D perhaps matching TRBD1 (5 bases). Trimming shortened V by 5 bases and J by 10 bases, and 17 bases separated the two germline ends. CDR1 is MNHNS, CDR2 SASEGT, per germline. The CDR3 runs to 14 residues. CDR3 residues: CASSSTVQVPKLFF. In DNA, the CDR3 is TGTGCCAGCAGTTCCACAGTACAGGTCCCAAAACTGTTTTTT.

The table lists this clonotype with a count of one. A much larger clone lies one base from this, so it may be a read error. The rearrangement links TRBV6-1 to TRBJ1-3; no firm D call. V gave up 7 bases and J gave up 2 bases, with 3 bases separating them. CDR1 MNHNS and CDR2 SASEGT come from the germline V gene. This CDR3 has 11 amino acids. The CDR3 loop reads CASTAGNTIYF. As DNA, the CDR3 is TGTGCCAGCACGGCTGGAAACACCATATATTTT.

This clonotype was observed at least ten times. Germline is not matched at one junction end, which may reflect a read error. The chain couples TRBV5-5 to TRBJ2-7, with D perhaps TRBD1 or TRBD2 (5 bases each). CDR1 and CDR2 from the germline V gene are SGHKS and YYEKEE (reference sequence). This CDR3 is built from 15 residues. The CDR3 sequence: CASSLGTPSSYEQYF. The CDR3 nucleotides read TGTGCCAGCAGTTTGGGGACCCCTTCCTCCTACGAGCAGTACTTC.